This paragraph reports one TCR beta chain. It was with 60 Vbeta and 13 Jbeta primers that the PCR ran. Method: immunoSEQ multiplex PCR; TCRdb's copy keeps in-frame clones and lacks some. Of roughly 200,000 clones listed, approximately 80% were seen once; the top ten hold more than 0.6%. The data were obtained in a study of cytomegalovirus exposure and HLA in healthy donors. Overall study context: Roughly 180 million T cells yielded approximately 110 million unique TCR beta sequences in earlier analysis.

Germline lookup yields CDR1 LNHDA and CDR2 SQIVND (reference sequence). The length of the CDR3 is 13 residues. V lost 5 bases and J lost 4, with 11 bases in between. Sequencing was carried out using PBMCs. The chain recombines TRBV19 with TRBJ2-5, with a possible D match to TRBD1 (7 bases). The TCR was taken from a boy aged 2 to 9 in good health and CMV-seronegative. CDR3 in amino acids: CASSGQGGETQYF. The CDR3 nucleotides are TGTGCCAGTAGTGGGCAGGGGGGAGAGACCCAGTACTTC.